This TCR beta chain comes out of a study of T cell repertoires in cytomegalovirus infection. Study-level information: Use of recently identified HLA-C-restricted and well-studied HLA-B-restricted CMV epitopes was part of the study. Indications of both CMV infection and matching HLA type were provided by public TCR beta signatures.

Using its own MiXCR run on the reads, TCRdb lists one record per CDR3 protein. The data hold about 830,000 distinct CDR3 sequences, with about 30% observed a single time. Germline CDR1 and CDR2: SGHTA and FQGNSA. This CDR3 is built from 18 residues. V was trimmed by 2 bases and J by 4 bases, leaving 20 bases between them. This clonotype has a count of ten or more. The antigen remains undetermined. Study-wide results and limits: Ex vivo, HLA-C-restricted CMV-specific TCR beta clonotypes prevailed over the rest of the response. Cumulative public TCR beta family frequency identified CMV carriers with the relevant HLA.

The chain has TRBV7-2 and TRBJ2-2, with D possibly TRBD1 on 6 matching bases. The sequencing here drew on cultured CD8+ T cells from PBMCs, taken from culture after CMV antigen stimulation. This sequence originates from a human donor in good health (CMV status not recorded). Some clones in this sample may be carry-over from other donors' samples. DNA of the CDR3: TGTGCCAGCAGCTTACAGGCGCTCTGGGGGCAGATCACCGGGGAGCTGTTTTTT. Its protein is CASSLQALWGQITGELFF.